Shown below are 10 T cell receptor beta chains from a single sample sequenced in a study of blood T cell repertoires in COVID-19. Only in-frame clones appear in the TCRdb table, and some are missing; sequencing was by immunoSEQ multiplex PCR. The sample holds 130,000 to 150,000 clones, 70% to 90% seen once. The sequenced sample was peripheral blood. These receptors all stem from a human donor with acute or convalescent COVID-19. The donor label of this sample is uncertain.

The V and J genes are TRBV7-2 and TRBJ2-7; possibly TRBD1 for D (5 bases). The CDR3 extends over 13 amino acids. Trimming shortened V by 1 base and J by 1 base, and 5 bases separated the two germline ends. Germline V gene data show CDR1 as SGHTA and CDR2 as FQGNSA. In DNA form, the CDR3 reads TGTGCCAGCAGCTTAGACAGGTCCTACGAGCAGTACTTC. Translated: CASSLDRSYEQYF. Based on the CDR3 plus reference TRBV7-2 and TRBJ2-7, the full variable domain is GAGVSQSPSNKVTEKGKDVELRCDPISGHTALYWYRQSLGQGLEFLIYFQGNSAPDKSGLPSDRFSAERTGGSVSTLTIQRTQQEDSAVYLCASSLDRSYEQYFGPGTRLTVT.

This clone was observed a few times. The chain uses TRBV19 and TRBJ1-6; 7 bases fit TRBD1. Germline V CDR1 and CDR2: LNHDA, SQIVND (reference sequence). There are 14 residues in the CDR3. The V gene end was trimmed by 7 bases and the J gene end by 7 bases; junction bases not matched to a gene: 7. CDR3 region: CASTSTGYNSPLHF. CDR3 nucleotides: TGTGCCAGTACCTCGACAGGGTACAATTCACCCCTCCACTTT.

The CDR3 sequence is CASSTDWDTGELFF. The CDR3 DNA reads TGTGCCAGCAGCACGGACTGGGACACCGGGGAGCTGTTTTTT. The genes are TRBV6-2 or TRBV6-3 and TRBJ2-2, with a weak D call TRBD2 (5 bases). This CDR3 has 14 residues. The germline V and J ends were trimmed by 6 bases and 3 bases, with 11 bases remaining between them. Germline CDR1 is MNHEY and CDR2 is SVGEGT.

This sequence joins TRBV28 and TRBJ1-2; no clear D gene. V shed 3 bases and J shed 1 base, with 6 bases lying between them. The CDR3 spans 13 residues. Per germline, CDR1 MDHEN and CDR2 SYDVKM. The CDR3 loop reads CASSLALNYGYTF. CDR3 DNA sequence: TGTGCCAGCAGTTTGGCCCTTAACTATGGCTACACCTTC.

V and J are TRBV18 and TRBJ1-3, with TRBD1 matching over 8 bases. Germline loops: CDR1 KGHSH, CDR2 LQKENI. Germline trimming cut 2 bases from V and 0 bases from J; bases unmatched to any gene: 9. This CDR3 comprises 18 residues. CDR3 amino acids: CASSPIMDRVSSGNTIYF. Here the CDR3 DNA reads TGTGCCAGCTCACCAATAATGGACAGGGTGAGCTCTGGAAACACCATATATTTT.

The V gene is TRBV6-2 or TRBV6-3, the J gene TRBJ2-2, with TRBD1 identical over 8 bases. The CDR3 runs to 14 residues. Germline trimming cut 6 bases from V and 5 bases from J; bases unmatched to any gene: 5. Germline values: CDR1 MNHEY, CDR2 SVGEGT. CDR3 sequence (DNA): TGTGCCAGCAGCTGGACAGGGAGGACCGGGGAGCTGTTTTTT. It encodes CASSWTGRTGELFF.

This chain connects TRBV7-6 to TRBJ2-5; 13 bases match TRBD2. Germline V gives CDR1 SGHVS, CDR2 FNYEAQ. The CDR3 contains 17 residues. V shed 5 bases and J 1 base; nucleotides not matched to a gene: 7. The CDR3 loop is CASSRWTSGGTQETQYF. CDR3 nucleotide sequence: TGTGCCAGCAGCCGTTGGACTAGCGGGGGAACCCAAGAGACCCAGTACTTC.

This sequence joins TRBV28 and TRBJ1-2, with TRBD1 matching over 7 bases. Germline trimming cut 7 bases from V and 4 bases from J; bases unmatched to any gene: 9. Germline V gene lookup returns CDR1 MDHEN and CDR2 SYDVKM. The CDR3 has 14 amino acids. As DNA, the CDR3 is TGTGCCAGCATAGGTACAGGGGCATTCTATGGCTACACCTTC. As protein: CASIGTGAFYGYTF.

The V and J genes are TRBV27 and TRBJ1-2; TRBD1 aligns across 9 bases. Unmatched junction bases numbered 4, after V lost 8 bases and J lost 3 bases. The CDR3 has 13 amino acids. The V gene's germline CDR1 is MNHEY and CDR2 SMNVEV (reference sequence). The CDR3 DNA reads TGTGCCAGCGGGGACAGGGCCCACTATGGCTACACCTTC. Translation: CASGDRAHYGYTF.

The genes are TRBV15 and TRBJ2-7; D is perhaps TRBD1 (6 bases). V lost 0 bases and J 2 bases, leaving 11 bases between the germline ends. In germline, CDR1 is LNHNV, CDR2 YYDKDF (reference sequence). This CDR3 has 15 residues. The CDR3 sequence is CATSRDYGDTYEQYV. The CDR3 bases are TGTGCCACCAGCAGAGATTACGGGGACACCTACGAGCAGTACGTC.